The 3 T cell receptor beta chains listed next were all sequenced from one sample in a study of T cell changes during pregnancy in multiple sclerosis. Data came from immunoSEQ multiplex PCR; TCRdb stores just in-frame clones and leaves some out. Of around 30,000 clones listed, approximately 92% are singletons. Source: CD4+ T cells from peripheral blood mononuclear cells, taken in the second trimester of pregnancy. Every receptor here comes from a female donor with multiple sclerosis, enrolled in a pregnancy study.

J is TRBJ1-1 and V is TRBV7-9; D remains ambiguous. V lost 3 bases and J lost 2, with 7 bases in between. The CDR3 length is 13 residues. The germline V gene has CDR1 SEHNR and CDR2 FQNEAQ (reference sequence). CDR3 residues: CASSFYVNTEAFF. In nucleotides, the CDR3 is TGTGCCAGCAGCTTCTACGTAAACACTGAAGCTTTCTTT.

V usage is TRBV5-4 and J usage is TRBJ1-5; tentative D call: TRBD1 (5 bases). Looked up from germline, CDR1 is SGHNT and CDR2 is YYREEE (reference sequence). The CDR3 totals 16 residues. Trimming cost V 4 bases and J 2 bases, with 16 bases left between them. CDR3 protein: CASSPGGGFGNQPQHF. The CDR3 DNA is TGTGCCAGCAGCCCGGGGGGAGGGTTTGGCAATCAGCCCCAGCATTTT. Drawing the rest from reference TRBV5-4 and TRBJ1-5, the complete variable domain is ETGVTQSPTHLIKTRGQQVTLRCSSQSGHNTVSWYQQALGQGPQFIFQYYREEENGRGNFPPRFSGLQFPNYSSELNVNALELDDSALYLCASSPGGGFGNQPQHFGDGTRLSIL.

This chain's CDR3 is CASSLPRDYNTGELFF. CDR3 sequence (DNA): TGTGCCAGCAGCTTACCCCGGGACTATAACACCGGGGAGCTGTTTTTT. The V call is TRBV11-2, the J call TRBJ2-2; 7 bases are shared with TRBD2. CDR1 SGHAT and CDR2 FQNNGV come from the germline V gene. The CDR3 spans 16 residues. Trimming removed 2 bases from V and 2 bases from J; junction bases left unmatched: 5.